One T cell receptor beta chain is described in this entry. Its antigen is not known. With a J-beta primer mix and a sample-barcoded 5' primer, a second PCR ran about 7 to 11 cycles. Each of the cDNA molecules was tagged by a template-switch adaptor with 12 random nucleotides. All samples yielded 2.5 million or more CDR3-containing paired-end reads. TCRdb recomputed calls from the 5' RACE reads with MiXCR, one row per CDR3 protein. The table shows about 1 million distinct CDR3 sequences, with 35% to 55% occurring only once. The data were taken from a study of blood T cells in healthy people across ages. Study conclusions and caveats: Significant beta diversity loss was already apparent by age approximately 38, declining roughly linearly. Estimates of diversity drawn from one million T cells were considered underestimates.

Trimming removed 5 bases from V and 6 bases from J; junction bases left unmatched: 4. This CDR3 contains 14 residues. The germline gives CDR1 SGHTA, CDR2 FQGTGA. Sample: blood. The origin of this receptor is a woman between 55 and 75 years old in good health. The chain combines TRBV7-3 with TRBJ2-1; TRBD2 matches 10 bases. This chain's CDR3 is CASSRLAGFNEQFF. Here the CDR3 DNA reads TGTGCCAGCAGCCGACTAGCGGGTTTCAATGAGCAGTTCTTC.